The source of this TCR beta chain is a study of T cells in women clearing cervical HPV infection. Generated by immunoSEQ multiplex PCR, the TCRdb table keeps only in-frame clones and is missing some. The table lists tens of thousands of clones. The CDR3 extends over 18 amino acids. CDR1 and CDR2 from the germline V gene are LNHDA and SQIVND (reference sequence). With respect to this clone: From the germline J gene comes the end of the CDR3, since the read stops 3 residues before it.

Sample: blood buffy coat. The J gene is TRBJ1-4, the V gene TRBV19, with D possibly TRBD1 on 5 matching bases. The TCR originated in a woman between 18 and 75 years old with a cervical HPV16 infection that either progressed to CIN3+ or cleared (not recorded which). The CDR3 bases that were read are TGTGCCAGTAGTACCGGGGCGGCTAGCGGGGCTGGGGCCAACGTA. Protein sequence: CASSTGAASGAGANV. The complete CDR3 sequence is CASSTGAASGAGANVLFF.